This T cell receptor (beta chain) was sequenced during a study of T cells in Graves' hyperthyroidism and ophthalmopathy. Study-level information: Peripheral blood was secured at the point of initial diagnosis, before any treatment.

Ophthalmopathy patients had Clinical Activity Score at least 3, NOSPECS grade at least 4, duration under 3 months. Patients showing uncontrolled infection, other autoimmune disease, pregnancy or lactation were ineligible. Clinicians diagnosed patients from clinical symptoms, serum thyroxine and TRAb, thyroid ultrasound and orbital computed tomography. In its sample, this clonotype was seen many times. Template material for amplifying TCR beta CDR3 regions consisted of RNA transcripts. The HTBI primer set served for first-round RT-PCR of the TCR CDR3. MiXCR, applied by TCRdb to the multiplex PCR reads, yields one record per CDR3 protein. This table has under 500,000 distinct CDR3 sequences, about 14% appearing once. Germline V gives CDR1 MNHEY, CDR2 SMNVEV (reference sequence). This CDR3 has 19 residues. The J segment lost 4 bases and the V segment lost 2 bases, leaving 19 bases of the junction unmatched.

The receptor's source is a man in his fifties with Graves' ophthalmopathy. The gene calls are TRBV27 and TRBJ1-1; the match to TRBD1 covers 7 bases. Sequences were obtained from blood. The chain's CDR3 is CASSLREGFSTGVTTEAFF. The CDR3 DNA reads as TGTGCCAGCAGTTTAAGGGAGGGGTTCAGTACAGGGGTGACCACTGAAGCTTTCTTT.